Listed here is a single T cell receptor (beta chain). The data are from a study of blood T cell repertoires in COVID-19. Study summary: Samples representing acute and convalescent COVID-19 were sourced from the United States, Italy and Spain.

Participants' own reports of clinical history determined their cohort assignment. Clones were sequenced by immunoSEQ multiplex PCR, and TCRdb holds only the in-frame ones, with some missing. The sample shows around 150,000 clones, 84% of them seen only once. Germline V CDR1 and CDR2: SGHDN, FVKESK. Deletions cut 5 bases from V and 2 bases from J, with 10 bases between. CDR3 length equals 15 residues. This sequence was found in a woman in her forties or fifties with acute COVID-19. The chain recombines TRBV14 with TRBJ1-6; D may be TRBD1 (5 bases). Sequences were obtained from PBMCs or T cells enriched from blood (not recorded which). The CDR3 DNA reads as TGTGCCAGCAGCAAAGGACAAACCTATAATTCACCCCTCCACTTT. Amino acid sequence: CASSKGQTYNSPLHF.